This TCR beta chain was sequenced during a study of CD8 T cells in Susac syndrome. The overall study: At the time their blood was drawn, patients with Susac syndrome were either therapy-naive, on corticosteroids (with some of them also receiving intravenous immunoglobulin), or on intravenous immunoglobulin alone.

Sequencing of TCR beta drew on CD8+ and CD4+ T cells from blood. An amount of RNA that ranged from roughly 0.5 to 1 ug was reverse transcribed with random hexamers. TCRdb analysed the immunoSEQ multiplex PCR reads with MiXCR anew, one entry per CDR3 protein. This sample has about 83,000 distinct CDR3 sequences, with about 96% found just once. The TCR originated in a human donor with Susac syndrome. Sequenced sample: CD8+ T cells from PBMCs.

Here the CDR3 reads CASSPRLAGLYEQYF. The DNA for the CDR3 is TGTGCCAGCAGTCCTAGACTAGCGGGACTGTACGAGCAGTACTTC. This chain joins TRBV7-8 and TRBJ2-7; TRBD2 aligns across 11 bases. J gave up 4 bases and V 6 bases, and 8 bases lay outside the gene matches. The CDR3 loop spans 15 amino acids. Germline V CDR1 and CDR2: SGHVS, FQNEAQ.